The T cell receptor (beta chain) under discussion was sequenced for a study of T cells in Graves' hyperthyroidism and ophthalmopathy. It was over 9.5 ml of fresh peripheral blood that supplied the PBMCs. In the case of this clonotype: Its antigen is currently unknown.

From germline, CDR1 is SGHRS and CDR2 YFSETQ. V lost 3 bases and J lost 4; bases outside the gene matches: 12. There are 17 residues in the CDR3. Notes on the study in general: Blood also contained most expanded thyroid clonotypes above 0.001.

Amplification of TCR beta CDR3 regions used RNA as the template. The study used the HTBI primer set for a first-round RT-PCR of the TCR CDR3. MiXCR, run by TCRdb on the multiplex PCR reads, gives a single entry per CDR3 protein. This table has about 600,000 distinct CDR3 sequences, approximately 16% appearing once. This TCR derives from a woman between 40 and 50 years old with Graves' ophthalmopathy. The material sequenced was blood. The gene calls are TRBV5-1 and TRBJ1-1; 10 bases fit TRBD1. The CDR3 bases are TGCGCCAGCAGCTGCACCCGGGACAGGGGTGGGAGCACTGAAGCTTTCTTT. Translation: CASSCTRDRGGSTEAFF. Full variable domain (missing parts from reference TRBV5-1 and TRBJ1-1): KAGVTQTPRYLIKTRGQQVTLSCSPISGHRSVSWYQQTPGQGLQFLFEYFSETQRNKGNFPGRFSGRQFSNSRSEMNVSTLELGDSALYLCASSCTRDRGGSTEAFFGQGTRLTVV.